The clone carrying this T cell receptor (beta chain) was found a few times. This sample is part of a study of blood T cell repertoires in COVID-19. Germline V CDR1 and CDR2: MDHEN, SYDVKM. The CDR3 is made up of 13 amino acids. V was cut by 7 bases and J by 4 bases, with 11 bases left in between. Produced via immunoSEQ multiplex PCR; TCRdb's table is partial and in-frame only. The sample has over 150,000 clones; approximately 80% are singletons. This chain connects TRBV28 to TRBJ2-1; TRBD2 might be the D (6 bases). The sequenced sample consisted of peripheral blood. The receptor was isolated from a woman of 80 years or more with acute or convalescent COVID-19. The CDR3 DNA follows: TGTGCCAGCAAGGATGGGACTTACAATGAGCAGTTCTTC. Its translation is CASKDGTYNEQFF.